This T cell receptor beta chain was sequenced for a study of shared clonotypes between healthy human individuals. Some clones are missing from TCRdb's copy, which holds only in-frame ones; the method was immunoSEQ multiplex PCR. The sample records around 500,000 clones, approximately 80% being singletons. About 90 million PBMCs supplied genomic DNA for unsorted samples. The source is a woman aged 40 to 49 in good health. Some clones in this sample may be carry-over from other donors' samples. The sample consisted of PBMCs.

Written as DNA, the CDR3 is TGTGCCAGCAGTTTAGGGGACGAGCAGTACTTC. This sequence encodes CASSLGDEQYF. The V and J genes are TRBV28 and TRBJ2-7; D is undetermined. Trimming cost V 2 bases and J 5 bases, with 4 bases left between them. The CDR3 is made up of 11 amino acids. From germline, CDR1 is MDHEN and CDR2 SYDVKM.